The clone carrying this T cell receptor beta chain was found many times. Germline values: CDR1 KGHDR, CDR2 SFDVKD. J lost 4 bases, V lost 4 bases, and 8 bases had no gene match. The CDR3 has 16 amino acids. Using RNA transcripts as the source, TCR beta CDR3 regions were amplified. Carried out on the TCR CDR3, a first-round RT-PCR used the HTBI primer set. A single record per CDR3 protein comes from TCRdb applying MiXCR to the multiplex PCR reads. The repertoire holds some 300,000 distinct CDR3 sequences, with around 17% as singletons. These data are taken from a study of T cells in Graves' hyperthyroidism and ophthalmopathy.

The rearrangement uses TRBV24-1 and TRBJ1-5; 8 bases map to TRBD1. Material: blood. The receptor was derived from a man under 40 with Graves' hyperthyroidism. CDR3 in amino acids: CATSDHTGGDNQPQHF. The CDR3 region has the DNA TGTGCCACCAGTGACCATACAGGGGGAGATAATCAGCCCCAGCATTTT.